This TCR beta chain is from a study of blood T cell repertoires in COVID-19. This table comes from immunoSEQ multiplex PCR, and its TCRdb copy is limited to in-frame clones, with some not included. Here the sample spans approximately 100,000 clones, approximately 84% being singletons. V dropped 0 bases and J dropped 2 bases, with 10 bases sitting between them. Germline V CDR1 and CDR2: SGHNT, YYREEE (reference sequence). CDR3 size: 15 residues. The TCR sequence derives from a human donor in a cohort sampled during active COVID-19. The sample comprised peripheral blood. The chain recombines TRBV5-4 with TRBJ2-3; no clear D gene. CDR3 sequence (DNA): TGTGCCAGCAGCTTGGTTCCGGTTTCCACAGATACGCAGTATTTT. Its protein product is CASSLVPVSTDTQYF.